These T cell receptor beta chains were read from a single sample in a study of shared clonotypes between healthy human individuals. Libraries were prepared by immunoSEQ multiplex PCR; TCRdb keeps only in-frame clonotypes and omits some of them. The sample lists around 690,000 clones; about 92% were seen once. Sample: memory CD8+ T cells from PBMCs. Receptors were obtained from a young man in good health. Some clones in this sample may be carry-over from other donors' samples. The CDR3 runs from the conserved cysteine through the conserved F or W. The D gene is left open where the match is weak. Size is stated for part of the rows, as once, few or many counts, or as a class when the clone is expanded.

len: 18
d_gene: NA
j_gene: TRBJ1-5
v_gene: TRBV5-8
abundance: NA
CDR3nt: TGTGCCAGCAGGGGGCCGGGACACAGAACTTATAGCAATCAGCCCCAGCATTTT
CDR3aa: CASRGPGHRTYSNQPQHF

len: 14
d_gene: TRBD2
j_gene: TRBJ2-7
v_gene: TRBV6-6
abundance: NA
CDR3nt: TGTGCCAGCAGCCCCGGGGGGTGGGGGAACGAGCAGTACTTC
CDR3aa: CASSPGGWGNEQYF

len: 17
d_gene: NA
j_gene: TRBJ2-3
v_gene: TRBV9
abundance: NA
CDR3nt: TGTGCCAGCAGCGAATATCCTCCAGGGTATCTCACAGATACGCAGTATTTT
CDR3aa: CASSEYPPGYLTDTQYF

len: 13
d_gene: NA
j_gene: TRBJ1-2
v_gene: TRBV7-9
abundance: NA
CDR3nt: TGTGCCAGCAGCTTAGGGACAGTCTATGGCTACACCTTC
CDR3aa: CASSLGTVYGYTF

len: 13
d_gene: NA
j_gene: TRBJ1-1
v_gene: TRBV5-4
abundance: once
CDR3nt: TGTGCCAGCAGCTTGGCCGACGGATTAGAAGCTTTCTTT
CDR3aa: CASSLADGLEAFF

len: 15
d_gene: NA
j_gene: TRBJ1-4
v_gene: TRBV9
abundance: few
CDR3nt: TGTGCCAGCAGCGCAATGGGGACCTTTGGGGAAAAACTGTTTTTT
CDR3aa: CASSAMGTFGEKLFF

len: 12
d_gene: NA
j_gene: TRBJ2-2
v_gene: TRBV6-6
abundance: NA
CDR3nt: TGTGCCACCCTCCTAGGCACCGGGGAGCTGTTTTTT
CDR3aa: CATLLGTGELFF

len: 14
d_gene: TRBD1
j_gene: TRBJ2-7
v_gene: TRBV9
abundance: NA
CDR3nt: TGTGCCAGCAGCGTAGGGGACAGAGACTACGAGCAGTACTTC
CDR3aa: CASSVGDRDYEQYF

len: 15
d_gene: NA
j_gene: TRBJ2-7
v_gene: TRBV5-5
abundance: NA
CDR3nt: TGTGCCAGCAGGAAAGATGGACAGACGTCCTACGAGCAGTACTTC
CDR3aa: CASRKDGQTSYEQYF

len: 16
d_gene: TRBD1
j_gene: TRBJ2-1
v_gene: TRBV13
abundance: NA
CDR3nt: TGTGCCAGCAGCTCATATCGGGACAGGGGGCTTAATGAGCAGTTCTTC
CDR3aa: CASSSYRDRGLNEQFF

len: 14
d_gene: NA
j_gene: TRBJ1-5
v_gene: TRBV27
abundance: NA
CDR3nt: TGTGCCAGCAGTTTCAGGGCTGCTCCTCAGCCCCAGCATTTT
CDR3aa: CASSFRAAPQPQHF

len: 12
d_gene: NA
j_gene: TRBJ2-7
v_gene: TRBV19
abundance: NA
CDR3nt: TGTGCCAGTAGCCCCGGACCCTACGAGCAGTACTTC
CDR3aa: CASSPGPYEQYF

len: 15
d_gene: NA
j_gene: TRBJ1-1
v_gene: TRBV11-1
abundance: NA
CDR3nt: TGTGCCAGCAGCTTCGAGGGGTTAATGAACACTGAAGCTTTCTTT
CDR3aa: CASSFEGLMNTEAFF

len: 14
d_gene: NA
j_gene: TRBJ1-5
v_gene: TRBV7-9
abundance: NA
CDR3nt: TGTGCCAGCAGCGGGGGAGGGGGTAGTCAGCCCCAGCATTTT
CDR3aa: CASSGGGGSQPQHF

len: 14
d_gene: NA
j_gene: TRBJ2-7
v_gene: TRBV28
abundance: NA
CDR3nt: TGTGCCAGTAGGGGACGGGGCTACATCTACGAGCAGTACTTC
CDR3aa: CASRGRGYIYEQYF

len: 13
d_gene: NA
j_gene: TRBJ2-7
v_gene: TRBV6-1
abundance: NA
CDR3nt: TGTGCCAGCAGGCGGGACAACACCTACGAGCAGTACTTC
CDR3aa: CASRRDNTYEQYF

len: 16
d_gene: NA
j_gene: TRBJ1-4
v_gene: TRBV9
abundance: NA
CDR3nt: TGTGCCAGCAGCCCATCCAACGGGGTCGAGGAGGAAAAACTGTTTTTT
CDR3aa: CASSPSNGVEEEKLFF

len: 15
d_gene: NA
j_gene: TRBJ1-6
v_gene: TRBV30
abundance: NA
CDR3nt: TGTGCCTGGAGTCCGAGAGCCTCAGATAATTCACCCCTCCACTTT
CDR3aa: CAWSPRASDNSPLHF

len: 12
d_gene: NA
j_gene: TRBJ2-3
v_gene: TRBV6-1
abundance: NA
CDR3nt: TGTGCCAGCAAGACTAGTGCAGATACGCAGTATTTT
CDR3aa: CASKTSADTQYF

len: 15
d_gene: TRBD1
j_gene: TRBJ2-7
v_gene: TRBV7-9
abundance: NA
CDR3nt: TGTGCCAGCAGCTTAGTGACGACAGGGGCCTACGAGCAGTACTTC
CDR3aa: CASSLVTTGAYEQYF

len: 13
d_gene: NA
j_gene: TRBJ1-1
v_gene: TRBV7-8
abundance: NA
CDR3nt: TGTGCCAGCAACCCGGCAAGAACAGGTGAAGCTTTCTTT
CDR3aa: CASNPARTGEAFF

len: 15
d_gene: TRBD2
j_gene: TRBJ2-3
v_gene: TRBV4-2
abundance: NA
CDR3nt: TGTGCCAGCAGCCCTAGCGGGAGTGCCGCAGATACGCAGTATTTT
CDR3aa: CASSPSGSAADTQYF

len: 15
d_gene: NA
j_gene: TRBJ2-1
v_gene: TRBV5-6
abundance: NA
CDR3nt: TGTGCCAGCAGCTGGGGATCTGACAGCCTCAATGAGCAGTTCTTC
CDR3aa: CASSWGSDSLNEQFF

len: 15
d_gene: NA
j_gene: TRBJ2-7
v_gene: TRBV2
abundance: NA
CDR3nt: TGTGCCAGCAGTGAAGCGTGGGGGATGGACTACGAGCAGTACTTC
CDR3aa: CASSEAWGMDYEQYF

len: 16
d_gene: NA
j_gene: TRBJ1-5
v_gene: TRBV30
abundance: NA
CDR3nt: TGTGCCGGAGGAGGGAACGGAGAGATTAGCAATCAGCCCCAGCATTTT
CDR3aa: CAGGGNGEISNQPQHF

len: 16
d_gene: TRBD2
j_gene: TRBJ2-2
v_gene: TRBV7-9
abundance: NA
CDR3nt: TGTGCCAGCAGCCCTCTCGAGCGGGAGCGGACCGGGGAGCTGTTTTTT
CDR3aa: CASSPLERERTGELFF

len: 14
d_gene: NA
j_gene: TRBJ1-1
v_gene: TRBV9
abundance: few
CDR3nt: TGTGCCAGCAGCCCTAGCGGGGGGAGCACTGAAGCTTTCTTT
CDR3aa: CASSPSGGSTEAFF

len: 14
d_gene: NA
j_gene: TRBJ2-7
v_gene: TRBV28
abundance: once
CDR3nt: TGTGCCAGCAGTTTCCCCGAGTACGGCTACGAGCAGTACTTC
CDR3aa: CASSFPEYGYEQYF

len: 15
d_gene: NA
j_gene: TRBJ2-7
v_gene: TRBV27
abundance: NA
CDR3nt: TGTGCCAGCAGTTTATTTGGCAGCAGGAGCTACGAGCAGTACTTC
CDR3aa: CASSLFGSRSYEQYF

len: 16
d_gene: TRBD1
j_gene: TRBJ2-3
v_gene: TRBV10-1
abundance: NA
CDR3nt: TGCGCCAGCAGTGAGCGGGACAGGCTTCCCACAGATACGCAGTATTTT
CDR3aa: CASSERDRLPTDTQYF

len: 15
d_gene: NA
j_gene: TRBJ2-1
v_gene: TRBV2
abundance: NA
CDR3nt: TGTGCCAGCAGTGTTGGGAAAAGCTCCTACAATGAGCAGTTCTTC
CDR3aa: CASSVGKSSYNEQFF

len: 13
d_gene: NA
j_gene: TRBJ1-2
v_gene: TRBV29-1
abundance: NA
CDR3nt: TGCAGCGTTGAAGTGTACGGCAACTATGGCTACACCTTC
CDR3aa: CSVEVYGNYGYTF

len: 16
d_gene: NA
j_gene: TRBJ1-1
v_gene: TRBV18
abundance: NA
CDR3nt: TGTGCCAGCTCACCCCCGGTCATTGGGGGTTGGACTGAAGCTTTCTTT
CDR3aa: CASSPPVIGGWTEAFF

len: 14
d_gene: TRBD2
j_gene: TRBJ2-5
v_gene: TRBV9
abundance: NA
CDR3nt: TGTGCCAGCAGCGGTAGCGGGAGCTGGGAGACCCAGTACTTC
CDR3aa: CASSGSGSWETQYF

len: 13
d_gene: NA
j_gene: TRBJ1-1
v_gene: TRBV30
abundance: NA
CDR3nt: TGTGCCTGGAGAGGTAACTTTAACACTGAAGCTTTCTTT
CDR3aa: CAWRGNFNTEAFF

len: 13
d_gene: NA
j_gene: TRBJ2-1
v_gene: TRBV19
abundance: NA
CDR3nt: TGTGCCAGTAGCCCCGGGGCCTTGGGTGAGCAGTTCTTC
CDR3aa: CASSPGALGEQFF

len: 16
d_gene: NA
j_gene: TRBJ2-7
v_gene: TRBV9
abundance: NA
CDR3nt: TGTGCCAGCAGCGTAGAACCGGGATTCAGGGAGGACGAGCAGTACTTC
CDR3aa: CASSVEPGFREDEQYF

len: 14
d_gene: NA
j_gene: TRBJ2-5
v_gene: TRBV18
abundance: NA
CDR3nt: TGTGCCAGCTCACCACAAAAGGGCCCAGAGACCCAGTACTTC
CDR3aa: CASSPQKGPETQYF

len: 17
d_gene: TRBD1
j_gene: TRBJ1-1
v_gene: TRBV19
abundance: NA
CDR3nt: TGTGCCAGTAGTATGGATCCGGGACAGGCCTGGGACACTGAAGCTTTCTTT
CDR3aa: CASSMDPGQAWDTEAFF

len: 13
d_gene: NA
j_gene: TRBJ2-3
v_gene: TRBV5-6
abundance: NA
CDR3nt: TGTGCCAGCAGCTGGGGCCCGACAGATACGCAGTATTTT
CDR3aa: CASSWGPTDTQYF

len: 14
d_gene: NA
j_gene: TRBJ1-2
v_gene: TRBV28
abundance: NA
CDR3nt: TGTGCCAGCAGTTTTTTAAGGGGCAGCTATGGCTACACCTTC
CDR3aa: CASSFLRGSYGYTF

len: 16
d_gene: NA
j_gene: TRBJ2-2
v_gene: TRBV10-3
abundance: NA
CDR3nt: TGTGCCATCAGTGTATATACGGGTTTCGTGGCCGGGGAGCTGTTTTTT
CDR3aa: CAISVYTGFVAGELFF

len: 13
d_gene: NA
j_gene: TRBJ1-2
v_gene: TRBV6-4
abundance: few
CDR3nt: TGTGCCAGCAGGTCGGGCAGGGGCGATGGCTACACCTTC
CDR3aa: CASRSGRGDGYTF

len: 14
d_gene: NA
j_gene: TRBJ1-3
v_gene: TRBV27
abundance: few
CDR3nt: TGTGCCAGCAGTGACCTCATATTTGGAAACACCATATATTTT
CDR3aa: CASSDLIFGNTIYF

len: 13
d_gene: TRBD1
j_gene: TRBJ2-3
v_gene: TRBV28
abundance: NA
CDR3nt: TGTGCCACCAGGGGGCTAGGGGCAGATACGCAGTATTTT
CDR3aa: CATRGLGADTQYF